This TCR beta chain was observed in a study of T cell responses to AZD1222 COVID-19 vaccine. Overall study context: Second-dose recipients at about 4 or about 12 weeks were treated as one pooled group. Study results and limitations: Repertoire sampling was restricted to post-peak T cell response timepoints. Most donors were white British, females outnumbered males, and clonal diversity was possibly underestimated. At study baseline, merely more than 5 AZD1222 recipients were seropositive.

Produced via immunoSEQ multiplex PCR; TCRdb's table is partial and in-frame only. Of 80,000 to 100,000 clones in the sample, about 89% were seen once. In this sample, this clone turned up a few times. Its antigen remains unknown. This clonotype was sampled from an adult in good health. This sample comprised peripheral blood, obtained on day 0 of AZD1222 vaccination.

The CDR3 nucleotides are TGTGCCAGCAGCTCTCCGGGGGGCACCTATGGCTACACCTTC. Its protein product is CASSSPGGTYGYTF. The chain is built from TRBV5-4 and TRBJ1-2, with D perhaps TRBD1 (6 bases). The CDR3 loop spans 14 amino acids. Germline CDR1 reads SGHNT; CDR2 reads YYREEE (reference sequence). The V end lost 3 bases, the J end lost 4 bases, and 13 bases lay between the germline ends.